This T cell receptor (beta chain) was sequenced during a study of regulatory T cells in long-lasting Graves disease. Building of the TCR beta libraries involved iRepertoire HTBI primers and Arm-PCR of CDR3 regions. How the authors handled the data: Sample data revealed some 58 TRBV and over eleven TRBJ segments. TCRdb analysed the multiplex PCR reads with MiXCR anew, one entry per CDR3 protein. TCRdb, not the authors, supplied the V and J calls. The sample consists of approximately 470,000 distinct CDR3 sequences, about a sixth of them appearing once. This CDR3 comprises 11 residues. Germline V lookup: CDR1 MDHEN, CDR2 SYDVKM. V lost 4 bases to trimming and J lost 5 bases, with 5 bases between them. The sample's time point: newly diagnosed GD, antithyroid drugs for less than 3 months. From RNA extracted from PBMCs, the TCR library was made. The same sample was also studied in work on T cells in Graves' hyperthyroidism and ophthalmopathy. That paper notes: Primed by the HTBI set, a first-round RT-PCR was run on the TCR CDR3.

The source material was peripheral blood mononuclear cells (PBMCs), sampled at new diagnosis, from a patient treated with antithyroid drugs. This clonotype was obtained from a man aged 40-55 years with Graves disease. V gene TRBV28 combines with J gene TRBJ2-5; D remains unclear. Written as DNA, the CDR3 is TGTGCCAGCAGTTGGGCGGAGACCCAGTACTTC. Translated, it gives CASSWAETQYF.